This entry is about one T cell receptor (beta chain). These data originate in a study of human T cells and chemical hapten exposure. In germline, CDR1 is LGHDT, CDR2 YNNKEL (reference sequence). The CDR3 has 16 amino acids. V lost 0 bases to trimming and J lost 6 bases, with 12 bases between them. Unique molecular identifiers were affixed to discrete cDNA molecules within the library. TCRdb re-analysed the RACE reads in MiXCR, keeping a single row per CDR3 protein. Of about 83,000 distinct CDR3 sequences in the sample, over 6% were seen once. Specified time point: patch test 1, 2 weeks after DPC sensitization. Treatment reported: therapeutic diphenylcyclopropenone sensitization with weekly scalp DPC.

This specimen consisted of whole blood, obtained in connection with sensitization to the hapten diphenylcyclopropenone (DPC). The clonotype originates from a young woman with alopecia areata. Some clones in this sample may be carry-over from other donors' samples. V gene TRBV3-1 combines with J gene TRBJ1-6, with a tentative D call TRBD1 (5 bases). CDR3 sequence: CASSQDSGKGNSPLHF. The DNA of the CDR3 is TGTGCCAGCAGCCAAGATTCAGGGAAGGGTAATTCACCCCTCCACTTT.